This T cell receptor beta chain appears in the sequencing data of a study of T-cell memory formation after mild COVID-19. General study results and limits: Some clones that responded turned up in pre-infection memory, which suggests that cross-reactive memory joined in.

With constant-segment primers, 5'RACE yielded cDNA libraries of TCR alpha and TCR beta that carried sample barcodes and UMIs. TCRdb used MiXCR to reprocess the 5' RACE reads, holding one entry per CDR3 protein. The data show about 110,000 distinct CDR3 sequences, 18% seen once. At least ten counts were recorded for this clonotype. Its antigen is unknown. Germline assignment: CDR1 DFQATT and CDR2 SNEGSKA (reference sequence). V gave up 3 bases and J gave up 5 bases, with 10 bases separating them. The CDR3 sequence is 12 residues long. Sequenced: PBMCs or a T cell subset sorted from them (not recorded which). V gene TRBV20-1 combines with J gene TRBJ2-5; the D gene is possibly TRBD1 (5 bases). This sequence was found in a man between 18 and 29 years old who had mild COVID-19 (a few samples of this study predate the infection). Cell type and time point are not known. This CDR3 is CSASRVVETQYF. In DNA, the CDR3 is TGCAGTGCTAGCAGGGTGGTGGAGACCCAGTACTTC.